The clone carrying this T cell receptor (beta chain) occurred once. The repertoire was sequenced with immunoSEQ multiplex PCR; TCRdb's copy has only in-frame clones and lacks some. There are 310,000 or so clones in the sample; around 90% occur only once, and 1.7% lies in the top ten. This sample is drawn from a study of blood T cell repertoires in COVID-19. Sequences were obtained from PBMCs or T cells enriched from blood (not recorded which). This clonotype was obtained from a woman in her late teens or twenties with acute COVID-19.

CDR3 bases: TGTGCCAGCAGCTTAGCGACGGGACAGGGGGCATGGGCTTTCTTT. Its translation is CASSLATGQGAWAFF. The chain recombines TRBV11-2 with TRBJ1-1; the match to TRBD1 covers 12 bases. V dropped 1 base and J dropped 11; count of bases not matched to a gene: 8. The germline gives CDR1 SGHAT, CDR2 FQNNGV. This CDR3 contains 15 residues.